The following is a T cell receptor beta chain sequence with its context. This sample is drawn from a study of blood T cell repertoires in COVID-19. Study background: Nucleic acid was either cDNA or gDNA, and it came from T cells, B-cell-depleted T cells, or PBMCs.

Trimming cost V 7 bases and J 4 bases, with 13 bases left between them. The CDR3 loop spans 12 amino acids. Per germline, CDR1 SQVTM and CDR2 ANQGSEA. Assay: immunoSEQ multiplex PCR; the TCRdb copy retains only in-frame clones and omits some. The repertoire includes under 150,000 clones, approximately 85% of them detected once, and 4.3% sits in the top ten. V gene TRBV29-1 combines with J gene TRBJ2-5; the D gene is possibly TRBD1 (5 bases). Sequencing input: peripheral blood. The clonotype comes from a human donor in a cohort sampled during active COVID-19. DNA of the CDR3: TGCAGCGCTCAGGGAAGGGGAGAGACCCAGTACTTC. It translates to CSAQGRGETQYF.